One sample yielded the 13 T cell receptor beta chains listed below, sequenced in a study of T-cell reconstitution after alpha-beta-depleted transplantation in children. Preparing the TCRbeta library involved the use of unique molecular identifiers. MiXCR, applied by TCRdb to the PCR reads, yields one record per CDR3 protein. The table records nearly 9,500 distinct CDR3 sequences, about 15% of them present only once. The sample was PBMCs, mostly from graft donor cells, taken 60 days after TCRalphabeta/CD19-depleted stem cell transplant. Source of these receptors: a male patient between 10 and 17 years old who had a stem cell transplant for acute lymphoblastic leukemia, so the T cells may come from the graft donor.

At least ten counts were recorded for this clonotype. The chain is built from TRBV2 and TRBJ2-4; 7 bases align to TRBD1. CDR3 length: 15 amino acids. Per germline, CDR1 SNHLY and CDR2 FYNNEI. Trimming removed 5 bases from V and 0 bases from J; junction bases left unmatched: 4. Written as DNA, the CDR3 is TGTGCCAGCAGTCCGGACAGGCTAGCCAAAAACATTCAGTACTTC. Translated, it gives CASSPDRLAKNIQYF.

This clonotype was seen just once. A much larger clone differs by one base, so this may be a read error. The chain employs TRBV27 and TRBJ1-1, with D tentatively TRBD1 (6 bases). Trimming removed 11 bases at V and 1 base at J, with 20 bases between. The CDR3 runs 15 residues. Germline CDR1 MNHEY, CDR2 SMNVEV (reference sequence). The CDR3 protein is CAARGGGPGNTEAFF. Written as DNA, the CDR3 is TGTGCCGCCCGGGGCGGGGGCCCAGGGAACACTGAAGCTTTCTTT.

The chain combines TRBV7-9 with TRBJ2-5, with 9 positions matching TRBD1. Germline values: CDR1 SEHNR, CDR2 FQNEAQ (reference sequence). The CDR3 length is 17 residues. V shed 5 bases and J 6 bases; nucleotides not matched to a gene: 16. CDR3: CASSMAGVGTGRQTQYF. For the CDR3, the DNA is TGTGCCAGCAGCATGGCAGGGGTGGGGACAGGGCGTCAGACCCAGTACTTC.

In this sample, this clonotype turned up many times. This chain links TRBV5-6 with TRBJ1-6; 9 bases fit TRBD1. J was trimmed by 10 bases and V by 4 bases; bases with no gene match: 9. Per the germline V gene, CDR1 is SGHDT and CDR2 is YYEEEE. This CDR3 contains 15 residues. The CDR3 nucleotides are TGTGCCAGCAGCCGAAGGGACAGGGATTGGTCACCCCTCCACTTT. It translates to CASSRRDRDWSPLHF.

This clonotype has at least ten counts. The J gene is TRBJ2-1, the V gene TRBV6-4, with TRBD1 matching over 9 bases. This CDR3 has 15 amino acids. The trim removed 6 bases at V and 7 bases at J, leaving 10 bases unmatched. Germline V gene sequence: CDR1 MRHNA, CDR2 SNTAGT. This CDR3 reads CASSGAGTGTNEQFF. For the CDR3, the DNA is TGTGCCAGCAGCGGAGCCGGGACAGGGACAAATGAGCAGTTCTTC.

This clonotype was picked up many times. The chain carries TRBV6-1 and TRBJ1-2; D possibly corresponds to TRBD1 (5 bases). The CDR3 is made up of 15 amino acids. V was clipped by 5 bases and J by 5 bases, with 18 bases between them. Germline CDR1 MNHNS, CDR2 SASEGT. As DNA, the CDR3 is TGTGCCAGCAGTCCTACCCCGGGACGTTCGTATGGCTACACCTTC. Translated, it gives CASSPTPGRSYGYTF.

This chain connects TRBV5-1 to TRBJ1-1; no firm D call. From germline, CDR1 is SGHRS and CDR2 YFSETQ. Trimming cost V 2 bases and J 7 bases, with 9 bases left between them. CDR3 length: 12 amino acids. CDR3 loop: CASSFNSNEAFF. The DNA of the CDR3 is TGCGCCAGCAGCTTTAACAGTAATGAAGCTTTCTTT.

This clonotype appeared a few times. J is TRBJ2-5 and V is TRBV7-2, with 8 bases matching TRBD2. With 6 bases clipped from V and 5 bases from J, the junction kept 11 bases outside the gene matches. This CDR3 region has 15 residues. CDR1 is SGHTA, CDR2 FQGNSA, per germline. CDR3 nucleotides: TGTGCCAGCAGTCCGACCAGCGGGAGACGTGAGACCCAGTACTTC. This codes for CASSPTSGRRETQYF.

In its sample, this clonotype was seen once. A much larger clone differs by one base, so this may be a read error. This rearrangement joins TRBV7-9 to TRBJ1-6; D unclear. The CDR3 runs 15 residues. CDR1 and CDR2 from the germline V gene are SEHNR and FQNEAQ (reference sequence). The CDR3 DNA reads TGTGCCAGCAGCGAATACGGGTTCAATAATTTACCCCTCCACTTT. This translates into CASSEYGFNNLPLHF.

V gene TRBV12-3 or TRBV12-4 combines with J gene TRBJ2-1, with a weak D call TRBD2 (6 bases). The V and J ends lost 6 bases and 0 bases respectively, with 9 bases between them. This CDR3 spans 14 amino acids. CDR3 DNA sequence: TGTGCCAGCAGACCGACTAGCTCCTACAATGAGCAGTTCTTC. Its translation: CASRPTSSYNEQFF.

Ten or more counts support this clonotype. In nucleotides, the CDR3 is TGTGCCAGCACTAACCCCCCGGGACTAGCGGGGGGAGACTCCTACAATGAGCAGTTCTTC. Amino acids: CASTNPPGLAGGDSYNEQFF. The V gene is TRBV21-1, the J gene TRBJ2-1; TRBD2 is the table's D call, not checked against the DNA. TRBV21-1 is termed a pseudogene. The CDR3 loop spans 20 amino acids.

The genes are TRBV28 and TRBJ1-1; no reliable D call. Germline-derived CDR1 and CDR2 are MDHEN and SYDVKM. The CDR3 has 10 amino acids. V was clipped by 7 bases and J by 6 bases, with 6 bases between them. CDR3 sequence reads: CASKGSEAFF. The CDR3 DNA sequence: TGTGCCAGCAAAGGGTCTGAAGCTTTCTTT.

The V and J genes are TRBV14 and TRBJ2-5; D is perhaps TRBD1 (6 bases). The DNA matches TRBJ2-1 better at its end, which makes the J call doubtful. CDR1 is SGHDN, CDR2 FVKESK, per germline. The length of the CDR3 is 14 residues. The CDR3 nucleotides are TGTGCCAGCAGCCAAGGACCCAGGCAGGGGACCCAGTTCTTC. It yields the protein CASSQGPRQGTQFF.